The sample holds many counts of the clone carrying this TCR beta chain. No conserved phenylalanine or tryptophan is present at the end of the CDR3, so a read error is the likely explanation. No DNA is shown, since the ends of the CDR3 on it are uncertain; the CDR3 is the one TCRdb lists. TCRdb passed the PCR reads through MiXCR, listing each CDR3 protein once. The table lists 7,500 to 10,000 distinct CDR3 sequences, about 47% of them singletons, with about 19% in the top ten. This sample was included in a study of CD4 and CD8 cells across lung adenocarcinoma regions. Germline V gene data show CDR1 as MNHEY and CDR2 as SVGEGT. The CDR3 adds up to 12 amino acids, both ends counted.

Source material: CD4+ T cells from the margin of a lung tumor. The receptor's source is a male donor with lung adenocarcinoma. The CD4 and CD8 labels of this study may be unreliable. The V and J genes are TRBV6-2 or TRBV6-3 and TRBJ2-5; the DNA was not used to check the table's D call, TRBD2. The CDR3 spells CASSRRLDHLWI.